Presented here are 13 T cell receptor beta chains from one specimen sequenced in a study of blood T cell repertoires in COVID-19. Method: immunoSEQ multiplex PCR; TCRdb's copy keeps in-frame clones and lacks some. In the table there are 79,000 or so clones, about 85% of which are singletons. Sequencing input: peripheral blood. The receptor set was obtained from a man aged 60 to 69 with COVID-19, enrolled during active disease.

This chain connects TRBV27 to TRBJ2-1, with D possibly TRBD1 on 5 matching bases. Germline-derived CDR1 and CDR2 are MNHEY and SMNVEV (reference sequence). The CDR3 contains 12 residues. V was trimmed by 2 bases and J by 6 bases, leaving 5 bases between them. The CDR3 nucleotides read TGTGCCAGCAGTTTACAGGGCAATGAGCAGTTCTTC. It translates to CASSLQGNEQFF.

The chain combines TRBV19 with TRBJ1-6, with 7 bases matching TRBD1. Germline loops: CDR1 LNHDA, CDR2 SQIVND (reference sequence). The CDR3 spans 14 residues. V lost 3 bases to trimming and J lost 7 bases; unmatched junction nucleotides: 3. In nucleotides, the CDR3 is TGTGCCAGTAGTATCCAGGGACAGAATTCACCCCTCCACTTT. Protein product: CASSIQGQNSPLHF.

V gene TRBV10-2 combines with J gene TRBJ2-1; 9 nucleotides align to TRBD2. The CDR3 length is 16 residues. With 3 bases clipped from V and 8 bases from J, the junction kept 11 bases outside the gene matches. CDR1 WSHSY and CDR2 SAAADI come from the germline V gene. The CDR3 loop reads CASSDSAGGPSDEQFF. For the CDR3, the DNA is TGCGCCAGCAGTGATTCGGCGGGAGGGCCCTCCGATGAGCAGTTCTTC.

V usage is TRBV30 and J usage is TRBJ1-1, with 7 bases fitting TRBD1. V lost 2 bases to trimming and J lost 4 bases; unmatched junction nucleotides: 10. This CDR3 contains 15 residues. Germline CDR1 is GTSNPN and CDR2 is SVGIG (reference sequence). CDR3 nucleotides: TGTGCCTGGAGTTTGGAGGGGGCGCTTGTCACTGAAGCTTTCTTT. This codes for CAWSLEGALVTEAFF. The full variable domain, in which reference TRBV30 and TRBJ1-1 provide the parts outside the CDR3, is SQTIHQWPATLVQPVGSPLSLECTVEGTSNPNLYWYRQAAGRGLQLLFYSVGIGQISSEVPQNLSASRPQDRQFILSSKKLLLSDSGFYLCAWSLEGALVTEAFFGQGTRLTVV.

The gene calls are TRBV19 and TRBJ2-2; D not certain. Trimming pared 5 bases from V and 3 bases from J, leaving 16 bases between. From germline, CDR1 is LNHDA and CDR2 SQIVND (reference sequence). The CDR3 sequence is 16 residues long. DNA of the CDR3: TGTGCCAGTAGTCAGGTCACCACCAGTTACACCGGGGAGCTGTTTTTT. This encodes CASSQVTTSYTGELFF.

The chain has TRBV5-5 and TRBJ1-1, with a weak D call TRBD1 (5 bases). This CDR3 has 14 residues. Germline V gives CDR1 SGHKS, CDR2 YYEKEE (reference sequence). V was shortened by 2 bases and J by 4 bases, with 12 bases between the two germline ends. CDR3 nucleotides: TGTGCCAGCAGCTTTGACGGGGGAGGCACTGAAGCTTTCTTT. It yields the protein CASSFDGGGTEAFF.

In the case of this clone: A much larger clone differs from this one at a single base, so this may be a read error. The rearrangement uses TRBV7-3 and TRBJ2-2; 8 bases agree with TRBD2. This CDR3 has 16 residues. V lost 5 bases and J lost 6; bases outside the gene matches: 11. Germline assignment: CDR1 SGHTA and CDR2 FQGTGA. The CDR3 DNA is TGTGCCAGCAGCCCTCCGGGGGGGGATTATCCCGGGGAGCTGTTTTTT. Protein sequence: CASSPPGGDYPGELFF.

The CDR3 DNA reads TGTGCCACCAGTGATCCTACTAGCGGGAGCGCGACCCTGGATACGCAGTATTTT. It encodes CATSDPTSGSATLDTQYF. V usage is TRBV24-1 and J usage is TRBJ2-3; 11 bases are a match to TRBD2. This CDR3 has 18 residues. Per the germline V gene, CDR1 is KGHDR and CDR2 is SFDVKD. Trimming cost V 3 bases and J 6 bases; bases outside gene matches: 13.

This chain joins TRBV7-6 and TRBJ2-2, with 9 bases matching TRBD1. Looked up from germline, CDR1 is SGHVS and CDR2 is FNYEAQ. The CDR3 has 16 amino acids. The ends lost 1 base at V and 4 bases at J; junction bases unmatched: 4. The CDR3 DNA reads TGTGCCAGCAGCTTAGACAGGGGGCGAGGCACCGGGGAGCTGTTTTTT. It yields the protein CASSLDRGRGTGELFF.

The gene calls are TRBV7-9 and TRBJ1-4, with D possibly matching TRBD1 (6 bases). This CDR3 has 15 amino acids. Germline V gives CDR1 SEHNR, CDR2 FQNEAQ (reference sequence). V lost 5 bases, J lost 4 bases, and 14 bases lay in between. CDR3 coding DNA: TGTGCCAGCAGCCAAGGTTCAGGGGTTAATGAAAAACTGTTTTTT. Its protein product is CASSQGSGVNEKLFF.

The genes are TRBV28 and TRBJ2-5, with D perhaps matching TRBD2 (7 bases). The CDR3 has 15 amino acids. Deletions cut 4 bases from V and 5 bases from J, with 17 bases between. Germline V gene lookup returns CDR1 MDHEN and CDR2 SYDVKM. CDR3 sequence (DNA): TGTGCCAGCAGTTCCCTCGGGGGGCGGGGGGAGACCCAGTACTTC. Translation gives CASSSLGGRGETQYF. Variable domain in full (rest from reference TRBV28 and TRBJ2-5): DVKVTQSSRYLVKRTGEKVFLECVQDMDHENMFWYRQDPGLGLRLIYFSYDVKMKEKGDIPEGYSVSREKKERFSLILESASTNQTSMYLCASSSLGGRGETQYFGPGTRLLVL.

This clone was observed a single time. The V call is TRBV9, the J call TRBJ1-2; D gene uncertain. Trimming pared 0 bases from V and 0 bases from J, leaving 3 bases between. CDR3 size: 13 residues. Germline V gene data show CDR1 as SGDLS and CDR2 as YYNGEE. The CDR3 here is CASSVGPNYGYTF. For the CDR3, the DNA is TGTGCCAGCAGCGTAGGGCCTAACTATGGCTACACCTTC.

This clone was detected only a few times. The chain is built from TRBV29-1 and TRBJ1-4; TRBD1 matches at 10 bases. The trim removed 7 bases at V and 8 bases at J, leaving 7 bases unmatched. The CDR3 length is 13 residues. CDR1 SQVTM and CDR2 ANQGSEA come from the germline V gene. Here the CDR3 reads CSGAGTGDEKLFF. The CDR3 DNA sequence: TGCAGCGGTGCCGGGACAGGGGACGAAAAACTGTTTTTT.